The next 12 T cell receptor beta chains were all read from a single sample in a study of shared clonotypes between healthy human individuals. Naive CD8 cells comprised CD45RO-negative, CCR7-positively selected cells, excluding terminally differentiated effector memory CD45RA+ cells. Repertoires were generated with immunoSEQ multiplex PCR, while TCRdb's copy carries only in-frame clones and drops some. The table includes around 1,900,000 clones, 90% to 95% detected once. Sequencing was done on a sample of naive CD8+ T cells from PBMCs. The receptors were sampled from a man younger than 35 in good health. Some clones in this sample may be carry-over from other donors' samples.

The chain uses TRBV6-1 and TRBJ1-5; D is perhaps TRBD1 (6 bases). Trimming took off 2 bases at V and 4 bases at J, with 15 bases between the two ends. CDR1 MNHNS and CDR2 SASEGT come from the germline V gene. CDR3 size: 16 residues. CDR3 sequence reads: CASSETFRGGNQPQHF. CDR3 sequence (DNA): TGTGCCAGCAGTGAAACTTTTAGGGGGGGAAATCAGCCCCAGCATTTT.

The chain recombines TRBV14 with TRBJ2-5; D might be TRBD1 (6 bases). The CDR3 consists of 14 residues. Germline CDR1 reads SGHDN; CDR2 reads FVKESK. Trimming shortened V by 4 bases and J by 2 bases, and 11 bases separated the two germline ends. The CDR3 DNA follows: TGTGCCAGCAGCCCCTGGGGGCCACAAGAGACCCAGTACTTC. This encodes CASSPWGPQETQYF.

The chain recombines TRBV19 with TRBJ2-7; D possibly corresponds to TRBD2 (7 bases). This CDR3 has 17 residues. Trimming stripped 3 bases from V and 5 bases from J, with 23 bases between. The V gene's germline CDR1 is LNHDA and CDR2 SQIVND (reference sequence). Here the CDR3 reads CASSILGATAGVDEQYF. The DNA for the CDR3 is TGTGCCAGTAGTATTTTGGGGGCGACGGCGGGAGTTGACGAGCAGTACTTC.

This clone showed up just once. The sample contains more than one DNA sequence encoding this CDR3. This chain joins TRBV27 and TRBJ2-7; 14 nucleotides agree with TRBD2. Germline V gene data show CDR1 as MNHEY and CDR2 as SMNVEV (reference sequence). CDR3 size: 15 residues. V dropped 6 bases and J dropped 5; count of bases not matched to a gene: 6. This CDR3 reads CASSPGGLAGDEQYF. The CDR3 bases are TGTGCCAGCAGCCCGGGGGGACTAGCGGGAGACGAGCAGTACTTC.

This clone was detected only a few times. The genes are TRBV13 and TRBJ1-4; D is perhaps TRBD1 (5 bases). Germline lookup yields CDR1 PRHDT and CDR2 FYEKMQ (reference sequence). CDR3 length: 13 amino acids. Trimming removed 7 bases from V and 7 bases from J, with 13 bases in between. CDR3 residues: CASNQGLGEKLFF. The CDR3 bases are TGTGCCAGCAACCAGGGTCTCGGTGAAAAACTGTTTTTT. The full variable domain, its missing parts supplied by reference TRBV13 and TRBJ1-4, is AAGVIQSPRHLIKEKRETATLKCYPIPRHDTVYWYQQGPGQDPQFLISFYEKMQSDKGSIPDRFSAQQFSDYHSELNMSSLELGDSALYFCASNQGLGEKLFFGSGTQLSVL.

This chain links TRBV18 with TRBJ1-3; D unclear. Germline CDR1 KGHSH, CDR2 LQKENI. V lost 0 bases, J lost 3 bases, and 15 bases lay in between. The CDR3 loop spans 17 amino acids. The CDR3 reads CASSPPSSLLIGNTIYF. The DNA for the CDR3 is TGTGCCAGCTCACCACCTAGTTCCCTACTGATTGGAAACACCATATATTTT.

The chain is built from TRBV9 and TRBJ2-1; D possibly uses TRBD1 or TRBD2 (6 bases each). The CDR3 is 15 amino acids. Between the trimmed V and J ends, which lost 4 bases and 5 bases, there was a span of 16 bases. CDR1 and CDR2 (germline): SGDLS, YYNGEE. Written as DNA, the CDR3 is TGTGCCAGCAGCATACAGGGCGGGGTAAACAATGAGCAGTTCTTC. It translates to CASSIQGGVNNEQFF.

The chain joins TRBV27 to TRBJ2-5; D possibly corresponds to TRBD2 (6 bases). Germline V CDR1 and CDR2: MNHEY, SMNVEV (reference sequence). V was shortened by 9 bases and J by 5 bases, with 13 bases between the two germline ends. The CDR3 sequence is 12 residues long. The CDR3 bases are TGTGCCAGTCGCGGGACGGGGGAGACCCAGTACTTC. It is translated as CASRGTGETQYF.

The V gene is TRBV4-1, the J gene TRBJ2-7; a possible D gene is TRBD2 (5 bases). The germline gives CDR1 MGHRA, CDR2 YSYEKL. The CDR3 is made up of 15 amino acids. V lost 0 bases and J 5 bases, leaving 14 bases between the germline ends. Here the CDR3 DNA reads TGCGCCAGCAGCCAAGATGTCCTAGCATTGAACGAGCAGTACTTC. Protein product: CASSQDVLALNEQYF.

The chain is built from TRBV6-5 and TRBJ2-7; perhaps D is TRBD1 or TRBD2 (5 bases each). The V and J ends lost 5 bases and 6 bases respectively, with 17 bases between them. The germline V gene encodes CDR1 MNHEY and CDR2 SVGAGI. The CDR3 covers 14 residues. The CDR3 DNA reads TGTGCCAGCAGTCACCGGGACCCAGGGCCCGAGCAGTACTTC. It yields the protein CASSHRDPGPEQYF.

V is TRBV5-6 and J is TRBJ2-7, with D perhaps matching TRBD1 (5 bases). The CDR3 consists of 17 residues. Germline CDR1 SGHDT, CDR2 YYEEEE. V was pared by 1 base and J by 4 bases, with 21 bases between. The CDR3 DNA reads TGTGCCAGCAGCTTGTATCAAGCAGGGTATGAGAATTACGAGCAGTACTTC. Translated, it gives CASSLYQAGYENYEQYF.

The chain links TRBV28 to TRBJ1-2; TRBD1 is a possible D gene (5 bases). CDR1 is MDHEN, CDR2 SYDVKM, per germline. Trimming shortened V by 9 bases and J by 7 bases, and 18 bases separated the two germline ends. The CDR3 loop spans 13 amino acids. CDR3 loop: CASHSAGDFGYTF. The CDR3, as DNA: TGTGCCAGTCACAGCGCGGGGGATTTTGGCTACACCTTC.